This T cell receptor beta chain was sequenced for a study of molecular identifiers for immune sequencing clone quantification. Study overall: In replicates, RNA taken from roughly 21,000 or 96,000 naive CD8 cells was divided five ways, and four portions underwent sequencing.

Germline CDR1 SGHTA, CDR2 FQGTGA. Trimming cost V 5 bases and J 0 bases, with 9 bases left between them. This CDR3 is built from 14 residues. A single count supports this clonotype. Just one base apart from a much larger clone, this may be a read error. No conserved phenylalanine or tryptophan is present at the end of the CDR3, so a read error is the likely explanation. Researchers sorted naive CD8 T cells as cells that were CD8+CD4-CCR7+CD45RA+. As previously described, bulk TCR libraries were made using listed TCR primers. One entry per CDR3 protein, called by TCRdb with MiXCR from the PCR reads. The table includes about 300,000 distinct CDR3 sequences, around a fifth detected once.

Sequenced material: naive CD8+ T cells from blood, with Jurkat cell RNA spiked in. Subset reported: FACS-sorted CD8+CD4-CCR7+CD45RA+ naive T cells. This TCR was sampled from a human donor in good health. Some libraries in this study had Jurkat cell RNA spiked in. This chain links TRBV7-3 with TRBJ2-3; D possibly corresponds to TRBD2 (6 bases). CDR3 sequence (DNA): TGTGCCAGCAGCAATAGCGGTAGCACAGATACGCAGTATCTT. It translates to CASSNSGSTDTQYL.